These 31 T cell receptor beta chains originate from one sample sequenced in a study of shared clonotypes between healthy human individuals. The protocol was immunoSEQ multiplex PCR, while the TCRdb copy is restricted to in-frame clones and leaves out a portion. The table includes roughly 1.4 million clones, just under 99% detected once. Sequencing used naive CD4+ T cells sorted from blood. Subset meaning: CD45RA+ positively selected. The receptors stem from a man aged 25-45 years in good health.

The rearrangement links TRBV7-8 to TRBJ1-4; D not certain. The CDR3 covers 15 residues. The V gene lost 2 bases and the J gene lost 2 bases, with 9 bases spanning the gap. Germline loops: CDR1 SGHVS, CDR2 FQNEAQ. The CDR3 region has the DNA TGTGCCAGCAGCTTAACCAGGACCACTAATGAAAAACTGTTTTTT. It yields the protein CASSLTRTTNEKLFF.

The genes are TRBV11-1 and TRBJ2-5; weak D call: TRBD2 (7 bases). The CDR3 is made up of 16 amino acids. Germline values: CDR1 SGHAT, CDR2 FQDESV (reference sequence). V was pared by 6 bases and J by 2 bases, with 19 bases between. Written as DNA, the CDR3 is TGTGCCAGCAGTCGACGGGGGGCCCCCGGGCAAGAGACCCAGTACTTC. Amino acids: CASSRRGAPGQETQYF.

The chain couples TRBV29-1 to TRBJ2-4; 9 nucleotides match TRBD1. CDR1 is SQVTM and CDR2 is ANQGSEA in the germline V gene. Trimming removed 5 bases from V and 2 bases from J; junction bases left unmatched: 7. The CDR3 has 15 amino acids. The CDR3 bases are TGCAGCGTTTCCAGAGGGACAGGGCCCAAAAACATTCAGTACTTC. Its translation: CSVSRGTGPKNIQYF.

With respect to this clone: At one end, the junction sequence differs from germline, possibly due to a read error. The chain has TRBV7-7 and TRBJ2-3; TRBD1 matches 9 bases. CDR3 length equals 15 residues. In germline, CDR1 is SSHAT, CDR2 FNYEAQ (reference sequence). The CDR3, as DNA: TGTGCTAGCAGCTTAGGGACAGGGAACACAGATACGCAGTATTTT. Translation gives CASSLGTGNTDTQYF. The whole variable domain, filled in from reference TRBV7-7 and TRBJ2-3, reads GAGVSQSPRYKVTKRGQDVTLRCDPISSHATLYWYQQALGQGPEFLTYFNYEAQPDKSGLPSDRFSAERPEGSISTLTIQRTEQRDSAMYRCASSLGTGNTDTQYFGPGTRLTVL.

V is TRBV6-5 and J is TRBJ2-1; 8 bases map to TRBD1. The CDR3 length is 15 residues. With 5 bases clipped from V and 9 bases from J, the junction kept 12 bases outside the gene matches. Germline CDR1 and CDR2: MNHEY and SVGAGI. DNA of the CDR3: TGTGCCAGCAGTAAGAATCGACAGGGGTTTGGTGAGCAGTTCTTC. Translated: CASSKNRQGFGEQFF.

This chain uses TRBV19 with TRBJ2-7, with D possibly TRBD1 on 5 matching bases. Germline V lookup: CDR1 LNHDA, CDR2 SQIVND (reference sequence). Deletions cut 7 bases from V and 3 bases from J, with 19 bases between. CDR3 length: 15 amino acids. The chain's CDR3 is CASTKNQGLYYEQYF. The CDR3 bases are TGTGCCAGTACTAAGAACCAGGGCCTCTACTACGAGCAGTACTTC.

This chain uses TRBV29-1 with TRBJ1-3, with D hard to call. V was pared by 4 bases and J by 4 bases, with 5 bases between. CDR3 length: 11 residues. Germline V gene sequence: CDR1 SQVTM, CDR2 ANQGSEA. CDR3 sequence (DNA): TGCAGCGTTGCCCCCGGAAACACCATATATTTT. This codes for CSVAPGNTIYF.

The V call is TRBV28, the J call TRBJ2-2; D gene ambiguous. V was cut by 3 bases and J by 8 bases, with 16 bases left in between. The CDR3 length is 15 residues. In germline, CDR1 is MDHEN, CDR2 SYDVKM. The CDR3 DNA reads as TGTGCCAGCAGTTTTGTAAGGAGTTCTTCGGGGGAGCTGTTTTTT. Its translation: CASSFVRSSSGELFF.

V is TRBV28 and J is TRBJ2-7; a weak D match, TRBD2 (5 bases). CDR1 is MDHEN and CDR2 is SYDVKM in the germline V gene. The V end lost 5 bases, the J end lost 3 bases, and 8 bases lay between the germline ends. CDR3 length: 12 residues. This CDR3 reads CASSEGLYEQYF. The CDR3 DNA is TGTGCCAGCAGTGAGGGTCTCTACGAGCAGTACTTC.

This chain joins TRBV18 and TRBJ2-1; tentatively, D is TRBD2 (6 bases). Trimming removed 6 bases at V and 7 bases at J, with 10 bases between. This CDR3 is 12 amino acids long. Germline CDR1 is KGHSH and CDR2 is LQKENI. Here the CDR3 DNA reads TGTGCCAGCTCCGAACGGGAGAATGAGCAGTTCTTC. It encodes CASSERENEQFF.

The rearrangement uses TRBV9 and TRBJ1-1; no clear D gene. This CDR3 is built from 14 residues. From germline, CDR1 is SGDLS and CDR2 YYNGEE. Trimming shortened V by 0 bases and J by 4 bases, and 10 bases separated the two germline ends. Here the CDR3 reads CASSVVSSGTEAFF. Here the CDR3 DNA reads TGTGCCAGCAGCGTAGTGTCGTCAGGCACTGAAGCTTTCTTT.

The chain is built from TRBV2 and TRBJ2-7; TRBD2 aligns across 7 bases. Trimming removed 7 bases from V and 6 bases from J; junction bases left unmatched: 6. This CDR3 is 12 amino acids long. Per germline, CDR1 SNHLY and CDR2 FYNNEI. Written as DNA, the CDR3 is TGTGCCAGCAAGGGGAGGGCGGGCGAGCAGTACTTC. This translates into CASKGRAGEQYF.

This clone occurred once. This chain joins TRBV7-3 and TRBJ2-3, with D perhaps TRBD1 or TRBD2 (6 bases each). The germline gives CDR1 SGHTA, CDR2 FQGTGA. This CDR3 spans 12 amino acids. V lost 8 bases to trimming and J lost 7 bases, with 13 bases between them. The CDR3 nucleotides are TGTGCCAGCGGGAAAGGGGGGTATACGCAGTATTTT. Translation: CASGKGGYTQYF. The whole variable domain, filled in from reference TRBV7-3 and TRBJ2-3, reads GAGVSQTPSNKVTEKGKYVELRCDPISGHTALYWYRQSLGQGPEFLIYFQGTGAADDSGLPNDRFFAVRPEGSVSTLKIQRTERGDSAVYLCASGKGGYTQYFGPGTRLTVL.

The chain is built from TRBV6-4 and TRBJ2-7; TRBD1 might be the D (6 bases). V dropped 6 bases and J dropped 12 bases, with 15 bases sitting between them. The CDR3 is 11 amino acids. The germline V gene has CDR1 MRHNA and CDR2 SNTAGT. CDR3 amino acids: CASRDDRNSYF. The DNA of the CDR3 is TGTGCCAGCAGAGACGACAGGAATTCGTACTTC.

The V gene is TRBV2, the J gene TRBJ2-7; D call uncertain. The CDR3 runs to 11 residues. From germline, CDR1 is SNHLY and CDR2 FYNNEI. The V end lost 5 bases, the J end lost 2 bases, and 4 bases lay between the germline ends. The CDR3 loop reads CASSWPYEQYF. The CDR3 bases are TGTGCCAGCAGTTGGCCCTACGAGCAGTACTTC.

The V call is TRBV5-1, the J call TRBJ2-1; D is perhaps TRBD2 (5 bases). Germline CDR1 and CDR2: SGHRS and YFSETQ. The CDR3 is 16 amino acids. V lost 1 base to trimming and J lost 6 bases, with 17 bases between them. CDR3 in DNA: TGCGCCAGCAGCTTGATGAGGGCGAGTGTGTTCAATGAGCAGTTCTTC. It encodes CASSLMRASVFNEQFF.

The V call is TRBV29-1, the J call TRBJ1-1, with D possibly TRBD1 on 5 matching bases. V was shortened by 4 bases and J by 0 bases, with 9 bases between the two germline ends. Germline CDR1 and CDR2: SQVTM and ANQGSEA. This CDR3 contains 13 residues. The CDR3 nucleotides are TGCAGCGTTGTGGACACGCTGAACACTGAAGCTTTCTTT. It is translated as CSVVDTLNTEAFF.

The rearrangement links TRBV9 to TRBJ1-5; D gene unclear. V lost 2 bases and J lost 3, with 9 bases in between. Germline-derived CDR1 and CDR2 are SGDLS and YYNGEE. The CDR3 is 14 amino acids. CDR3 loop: CASSVDGHNQPQHF. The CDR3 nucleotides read TGTGCCAGCAGCGTCGACGGTCACAATCAGCCCCAGCATTTT. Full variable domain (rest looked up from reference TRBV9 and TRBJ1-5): DSGVTQTPKHLITATGQRVTLRCSPRSGDLSVYWYQQSLDQGLQFLIQYYNGEERAKGNILERFSAQQFPDLHSELNLSSLELGDSALYFCASSVDGHNQPQHFGDGTRLSIL.

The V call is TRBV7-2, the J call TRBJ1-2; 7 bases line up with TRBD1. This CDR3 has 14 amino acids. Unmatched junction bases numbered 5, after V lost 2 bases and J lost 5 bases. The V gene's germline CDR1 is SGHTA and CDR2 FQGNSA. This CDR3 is CASSLLQGLYGYTF. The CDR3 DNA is TGTGCCAGCAGCTTATTACAGGGGTTGTATGGCTACACCTTC. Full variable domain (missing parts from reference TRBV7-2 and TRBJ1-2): GAGVSQSPSNKVTEKGKDVELRCDPISGHTALYWYRQSLGQGLEFLIYFQGNSAPDKSGLPSDRFSAERTGGSVSTLTIQRTQQEDSAVYLCASSLLQGLYGYTFGSGTRLTVV.

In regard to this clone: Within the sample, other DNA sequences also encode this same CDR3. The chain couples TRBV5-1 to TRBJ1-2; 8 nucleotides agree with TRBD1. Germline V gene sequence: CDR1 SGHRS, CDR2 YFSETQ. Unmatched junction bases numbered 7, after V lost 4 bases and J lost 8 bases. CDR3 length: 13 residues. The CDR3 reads CASSPGTGGGYTF. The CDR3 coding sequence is TGCGCCAGCAGCCCCGGGACAGGCGGCGGCTACACCTTC.

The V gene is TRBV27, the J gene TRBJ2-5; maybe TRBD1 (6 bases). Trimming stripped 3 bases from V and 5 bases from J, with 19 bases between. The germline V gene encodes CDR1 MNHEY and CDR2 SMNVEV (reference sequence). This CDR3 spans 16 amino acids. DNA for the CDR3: TGTGCCAGCAGTTTGGGACACCGAATGTCGTATGAGACCCAGTACTTC. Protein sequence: CASSLGHRMSYETQYF.

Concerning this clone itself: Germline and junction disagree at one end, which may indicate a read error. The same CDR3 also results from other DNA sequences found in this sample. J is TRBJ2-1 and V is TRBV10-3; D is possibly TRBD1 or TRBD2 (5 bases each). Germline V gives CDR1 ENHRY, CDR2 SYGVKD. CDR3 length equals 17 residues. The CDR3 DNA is TGTGCCATCAGTCCCTCCCACCGGGACCCCCTTTACAACGAGCAGTTCTTC. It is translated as CAISPSHRDPLYNEQFF.

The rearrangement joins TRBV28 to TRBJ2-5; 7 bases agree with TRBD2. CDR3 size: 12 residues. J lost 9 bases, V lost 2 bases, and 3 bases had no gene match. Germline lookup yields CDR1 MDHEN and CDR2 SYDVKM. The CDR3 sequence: CASSLMGGPQYF. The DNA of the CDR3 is TGTGCCAGCAGTTTAATGGGAGGGCCCCAGTACTTC.

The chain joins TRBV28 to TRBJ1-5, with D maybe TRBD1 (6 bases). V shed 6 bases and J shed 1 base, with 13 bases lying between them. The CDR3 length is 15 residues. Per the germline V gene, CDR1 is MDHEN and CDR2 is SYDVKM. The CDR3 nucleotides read TGTGCCAGCAGCGACAGGTCCGGGAGCAATCAGCCCCAGCATTTT. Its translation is CASSDRSGSNQPQHF. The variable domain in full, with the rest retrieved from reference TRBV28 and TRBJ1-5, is DVKVTQSSRYLVKRTGEKVFLECVQDMDHENMFWYRQDPGLGLRLIYFSYDVKMKEKGDIPEGYSVSREKKERFSLILESASTNQTSMYLCASSDRSGSNQPQHFGDGTRLSIL.

The CDR3 DNA follows: TGTGCCAGCAGCTTCGGACAGAGAAGAAAAGAGACCCAGTACTTC. It translates to CASSFGQRRKETQYF. This chain joins TRBV7-9 and TRBJ2-5; tentative D call: TRBD1 (6 bases). Per germline, CDR1 SEHNR and CDR2 FQNEAQ (reference sequence). This CDR3 has 15 amino acids. Trimming pared 3 bases from V and 3 bases from J, leaving 14 bases between.

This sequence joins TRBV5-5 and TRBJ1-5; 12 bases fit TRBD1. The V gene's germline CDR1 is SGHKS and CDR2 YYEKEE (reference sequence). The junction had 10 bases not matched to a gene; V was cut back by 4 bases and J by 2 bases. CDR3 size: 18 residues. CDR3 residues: CASSQGQGASLGNQPQHF. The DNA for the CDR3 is TGTGCCAGCAGCCAGGGACAGGGGGCGTCCCTGGGCAATCAGCCCCAGCATTTT.

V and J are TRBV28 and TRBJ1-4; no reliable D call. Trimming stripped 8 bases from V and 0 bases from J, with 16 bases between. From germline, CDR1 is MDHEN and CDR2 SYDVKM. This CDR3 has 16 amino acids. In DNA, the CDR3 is TGTGCCAGCGGCGGACTGGGCTTGGCAACTAATGAAAAACTGTTTTTT. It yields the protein CASGGLGLATNEKLFF.

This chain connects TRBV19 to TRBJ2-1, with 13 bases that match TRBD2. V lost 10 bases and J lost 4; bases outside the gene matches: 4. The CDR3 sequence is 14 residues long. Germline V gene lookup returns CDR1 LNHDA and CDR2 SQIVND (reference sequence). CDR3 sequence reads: CATEGLAGYNEQFF. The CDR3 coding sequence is TGTGCCACCGAGGGACTAGCGGGATACAATGAGCAGTTCTTC.

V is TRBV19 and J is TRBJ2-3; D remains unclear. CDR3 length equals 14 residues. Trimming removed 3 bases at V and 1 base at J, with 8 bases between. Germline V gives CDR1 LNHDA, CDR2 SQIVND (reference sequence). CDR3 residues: CASSIRHRTDTQYF. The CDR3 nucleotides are TGTGCCAGTAGTATTCGTCACCGCACAGATACGCAGTATTTT. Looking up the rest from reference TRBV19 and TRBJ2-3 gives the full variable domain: DGGITQSPKYLFRKEGQNVTLSCEQNLNHDAMYWYRQDPGQGLRLIYYSQIVNDFQKGDIAEGYSVSREKKESFPLTVTSAQKNPTAFYLCASSIRHRTDTQYFGPGTRLTVL.

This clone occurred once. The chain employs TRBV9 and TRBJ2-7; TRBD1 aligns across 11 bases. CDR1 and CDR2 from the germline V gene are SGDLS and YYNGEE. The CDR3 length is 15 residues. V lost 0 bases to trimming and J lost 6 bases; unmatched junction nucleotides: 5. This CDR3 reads CASSVAGTGGFEQYF. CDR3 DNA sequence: TGTGCCAGCAGCGTAGCTGGGACAGGGGGATTCGAGCAGTACTTC.

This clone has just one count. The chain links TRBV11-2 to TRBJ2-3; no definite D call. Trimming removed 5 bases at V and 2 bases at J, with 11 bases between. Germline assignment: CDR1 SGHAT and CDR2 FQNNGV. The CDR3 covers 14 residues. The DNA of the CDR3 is TGTGCCAGCAGCCTCTCCGCTCCCACAGATACGCAGTATTTT. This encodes CASSLSAPTDTQYF.